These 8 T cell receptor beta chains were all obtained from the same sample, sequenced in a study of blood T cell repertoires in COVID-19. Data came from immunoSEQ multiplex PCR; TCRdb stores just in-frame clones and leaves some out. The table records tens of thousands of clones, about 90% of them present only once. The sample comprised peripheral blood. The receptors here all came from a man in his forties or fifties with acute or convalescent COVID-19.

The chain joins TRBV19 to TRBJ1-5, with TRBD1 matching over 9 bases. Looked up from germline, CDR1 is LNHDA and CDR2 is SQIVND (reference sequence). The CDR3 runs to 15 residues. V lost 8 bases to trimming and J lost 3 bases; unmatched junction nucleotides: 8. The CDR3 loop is CASSEGQGPNQPQHF. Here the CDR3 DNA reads TGTGCCAGTTCGGAGGGACAGGGCCCCAATCAGCCCCAGCATTTT.

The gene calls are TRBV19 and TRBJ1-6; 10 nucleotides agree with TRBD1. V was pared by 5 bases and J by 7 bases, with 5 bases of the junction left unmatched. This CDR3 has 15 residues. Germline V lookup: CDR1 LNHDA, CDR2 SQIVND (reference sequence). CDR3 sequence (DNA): TGTGCCAGTAGTTCACGGACAGGGGGGAATTCACCCCTCCACTTT. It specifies CASSSRTGGNSPLHF.

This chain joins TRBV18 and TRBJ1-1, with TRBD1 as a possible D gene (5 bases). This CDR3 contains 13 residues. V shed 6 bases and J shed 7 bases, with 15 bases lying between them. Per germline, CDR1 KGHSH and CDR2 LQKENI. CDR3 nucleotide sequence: TGTGCCAGCTCCCCGGGGGGGGGTGATGAAGCTTTCTTT. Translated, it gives CASSPGGGDEAFF. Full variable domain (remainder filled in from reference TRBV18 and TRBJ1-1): NAGVMQNPRHLVRRRGQEARLRCSPMKGHSHVYWYRQLPEEGLKFMVYLQKENIIDESGMPKERFSAEFPKEGPSILRIQQVVRGDSAAYFCASSPGGGDEAFFGQGTRLTVV.

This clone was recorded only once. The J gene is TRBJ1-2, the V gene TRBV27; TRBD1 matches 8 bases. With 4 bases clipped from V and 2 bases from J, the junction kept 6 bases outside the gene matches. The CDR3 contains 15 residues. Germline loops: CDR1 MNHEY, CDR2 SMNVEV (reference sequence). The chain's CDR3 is CASSSPRTGNYGYTF. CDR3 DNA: TGTGCCAGCAGTTCCCCCCGGACAGGGAACTATGGCTACACCTTC.

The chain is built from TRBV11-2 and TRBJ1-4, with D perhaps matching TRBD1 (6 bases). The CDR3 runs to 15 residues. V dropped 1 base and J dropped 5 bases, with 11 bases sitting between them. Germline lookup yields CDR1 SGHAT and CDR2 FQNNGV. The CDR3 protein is CASSLVGAPNEKLFF. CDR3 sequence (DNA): TGTGCCAGCAGCTTAGTGGGGGCCCCCAATGAAAAACTGTTTTTT.

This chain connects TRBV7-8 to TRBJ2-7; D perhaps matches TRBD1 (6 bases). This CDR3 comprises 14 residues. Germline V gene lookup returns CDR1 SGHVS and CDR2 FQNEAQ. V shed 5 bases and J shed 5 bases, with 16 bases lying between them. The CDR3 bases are TGTGCCAGCAGCCCACGACAGGCTGTCCACGAGCAGTACTTC. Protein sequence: CASSPRQAVHEQYF.

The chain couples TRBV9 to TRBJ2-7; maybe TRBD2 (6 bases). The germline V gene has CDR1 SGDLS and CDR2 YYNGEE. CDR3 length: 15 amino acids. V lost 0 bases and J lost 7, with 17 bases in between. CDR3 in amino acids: CASSVEVGGHWEQYF. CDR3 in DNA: TGTGCCAGCAGCGTAGAGGTGGGAGGCCACTGGGAGCAGTACTTC.

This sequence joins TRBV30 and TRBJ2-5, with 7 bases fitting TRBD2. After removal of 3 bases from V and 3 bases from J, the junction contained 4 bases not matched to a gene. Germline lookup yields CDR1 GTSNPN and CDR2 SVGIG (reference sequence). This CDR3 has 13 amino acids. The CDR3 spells CAWSAGREETQYF. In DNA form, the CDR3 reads TGTGCCTGGAGCGCGGGGAGGGAAGAGACCCAGTACTTC.